A single sample is the source of the 15 T cell receptor beta chains below, sequenced in a study of brain T cells in children with intractable seizures. Measured with immunoSEQ multiplex PCR; TCRdb has only the in-frame clones, and not every one. The repertoire consists of 80,000 or so clones, with 91% occurring once and the leading ten covering less than 30%. The specimen comprised peripheral blood, sampled at surgery. All receptors derive from a girl aged 2 to 10 with Rasmussen encephalitis and intractable seizures.

This clone was observed once. J is TRBJ2-1 and V is TRBV9, with 7 bases fitting TRBD2. The length of the CDR3 is 19 residues. V lost 3 bases to trimming and J lost 3 bases; unmatched junction nucleotides: 18. CDR1 is SGDLS and CDR2 is YYNGEE in the germline V gene. CDR3 sequence reads: CASSARGPKRGRNYNEQFF. As DNA, the CDR3 is TGTGCCAGCAGCGCCCGCGGGCCTAAGCGGGGAAGAAACTACAATGAGCAGTTCTTC. Supplemented by reference TRBV9 and TRBJ2-1, the full variable domain reads DSGVTQTPKHLITATGQRVTLRCSPRSGDLSVYWYQQSLDQGLQFLIQYYNGEERAKGNILERFSAQQFPDLHSELNLSSLELGDSALYFCASSARGPKRGRNYNEQFFGPGTRLTVL.

The chain has TRBV24-1 and TRBJ1-3; D unresolved. V lost 3 bases, J lost 0 bases, and 11 bases lay in between. The CDR3 covers 16 residues. Germline lookup yields CDR1 KGHDR and CDR2 SFDVKD. This chain's CDR3 is CATSDVGKYSGNTIYF. In nucleotides, the CDR3 is TGTGCCACCAGTGATGTAGGGAAATACTCTGGAAACACCATATATTTT.

The J gene is TRBJ1-2, the V gene TRBV3-1 (or the pseudogene TRBV3-2), with no clear D. Germline loops: CDR1 LGHDT, CDR2 YNNKEL (reference sequence). This CDR3 spans 16 amino acids. V was shortened by 0 bases and J by 4 bases, with 15 bases between the two germline ends. CDR3 nucleotides: TGTGCCAGCAGCCAAGAGAGCCAATTATACCTCTATGGCTACACCTTC. Its protein is CASSQESQLYLYGYTF.

The gene calls are TRBV11-1 and TRBJ2-2, with 9 bases that match TRBD2. CDR1 is SGHAT, CDR2 FQDESV, per germline (reference sequence). V lost 1 base to trimming and J lost 5 bases; unmatched junction nucleotides: 5. The CDR3 has 16 amino acids. CDR3 loop: CASSLVSGSFTGELFF. Here the CDR3 DNA reads TGTGCCAGCAGCTTAGTTAGCGGGAGCTTTACCGGGGAGCTGTTTTTT.

The rearrangement uses TRBV11-1 and TRBJ2-1; D unclear. Trimming took off 6 bases at V and 4 bases at J, with 16 bases between the two ends. CDR3 length: 15 amino acids. Germline V gives CDR1 SGHAT, CDR2 FQDESV (reference sequence). The CDR3 DNA is TGTGCCAGCAGTCTCCCGGCACCAAGTTACAATGAGCAGTTCTTC. This encodes CASSLPAPSYNEQFF. The whole variable domain, remainder taken from reference TRBV11-1 and TRBJ2-1, is EAEVAQSPRYKITEKSQAVAFWCDPISGHATLYWYRQILGQGPELLVQFQDESVVDDSQLPKDRFSAERLKGVDSTLKIQPAELGDSAMYLCASSLPAPSYNEQFFGPGTRLTVL.

The V and J genes are TRBV7-2 and TRBJ2-1; tentative D call: TRBD2 (6 bases). V was shortened by 4 bases and J by 8 bases, with 15 bases between the two germline ends. The CDR3 consists of 14 residues. Per the germline V gene, CDR1 is SGHTA and CDR2 is FQGNSA. CDR3 in DNA: TGTGCCAGCAGCTCCGGCCCTGGAGGGGATGAGCAGTTCTTC. This sequence encodes CASSSGPGGDEQFF.

This clone appeared a single time. This chain joins TRBV7-8 and TRBJ2-2; no firm D call. The CDR3 extends over 15 amino acids. Germline V gene sequence: CDR1 SGHVS, CDR2 FQNEAQ. Trimming took off 5 bases at V and 4 bases at J, with 14 bases between the two ends. CDR3 protein: CASSNLGKGTGELFF. CDR3 DNA sequence: TGTGCCAGCAGCAACCTAGGAAAGGGCACCGGGGAGCTGTTTTTT.

V is TRBV29-1 and J is TRBJ1-1, with D hard to call. This CDR3 has 11 residues. V was shortened by 5 bases and J by 0 bases, with 4 bases between the two germline ends. The V gene's germline CDR1 is SQVTM and CDR2 ANQGSEA. The CDR3 reads CSVLVNTEAFF. CDR3 DNA sequence: TGCAGCGTTCTTGTGAACACTGAAGCTTTCTTT.

The J gene is TRBJ1-3, the V gene TRBV25-1, with unresolved D. The CDR3 has 15 residues. Germline CDR1 is MGHDK and CDR2 is SYGVNS. Deletions cut 4 bases from V and 1 base from J, with 11 bases between. The CDR3 DNA follows: TGTGCCAGCAGTGTCCCGGGCCAGTCTGGAAACACCATATATTTT. Translating it yields CASSVPGQSGNTIYF. The full variable domain, its missing parts supplied by reference TRBV25-1 and TRBJ1-3, is EADIYQTPRYLVIGTGKKITLECSQTMGHDKMYWYQQDPGMELHLIHYSYGVNSTEKGDLSSESTVSRIRTEHFPLTLESARPSHTSQYLCASSVPGQSGNTIYFGEGSWLTVV.

V is TRBV18 and J is TRBJ2-1; the D call may be TRBD1 or TRBD2 (6 bases each). Germline CDR1 and CDR2: KGHSH and LQKENI. There are 12 residues in the CDR3. The V and J ends lost 2 bases and 14 bases respectively, with 13 bases between them. The CDR3 DNA reads as TGTGCCAGCTCACCATATGGGGGGCTTGAGTTCTTC. Its protein is CASSPYGGLEFF.

CDR3 DNA sequence: TGCGCCAGCAGTGACGGGGGTGAGCAGTTCTTC. It is translated as CASSDGGEQFF. The chain carries TRBV10-1 and TRBJ2-1; maybe TRBD2 (6 bases). The CDR3 is 11 residues long. V lost 3 bases and J 9 bases, leaving 6 bases between the germline ends. Germline lookup yields CDR1 WNHNN and CDR2 SYGVQD (reference sequence).

The J gene is TRBJ2-7, the V gene TRBV6-6; D may be TRBD1 (5 bases). V lost 3 bases to trimming and J lost 0 bases, with 12 bases between them. The CDR3 is 15 residues long. Germline V gene data show CDR1 as MNHNY and CDR2 as SVGAGI (reference sequence). The CDR3, as DNA: TGTGCCAGCAGTTATCTATGGACACCCTCCTACGAGCAGTACTTC. This gives the protein CASSYLWTPSYEQYF.

This clone appeared a single time. The chain is built from TRBV5-1 and TRBJ2-3, with 11 bases matching TRBD2. This CDR3 has 16 residues. Germline-derived CDR1 and CDR2 are SGHRS and YFSETQ. With V trimmed by 2 bases and J by 2 bases, 4 bases remained unmatched. The CDR3 coding sequence is TGCGCCAGCAGCTTAGGGACTAGCGGACCCACAGATACGCAGTATTTT. Its translation is CASSLGTSGPTDTQYF.

J is TRBJ2-1 and V is TRBV30; D might be TRBD2 (5 bases). Germline assignment: CDR1 GTSNPN and CDR2 SVGIG (reference sequence). The CDR3 contains 11 residues. V was clipped by 5 bases and J by 12 bases, with 14 bases between them. Here the CDR3 DNA reads TGTGCCTGGTTGGACGGACTTCGGCAGTTCTTC. It translates to CAWLDGLRQFF.

The rearrangement uses TRBV30 and TRBJ2-1; 7 positions agree with TRBD1. Germline trimming cut 5 bases from V and 10 bases from J; bases unmatched to any gene: 14. CDR1 and CDR2 from the germline V gene are GTSNPN and SVGIG (reference sequence). This CDR3 spans 14 amino acids. The CDR3 nucleotides are TGTGCCTGGTCTACCACAAGACTGACAGGGGAGCAGTTCTTC. Its translation is CAWSTTRLTGEQFF.